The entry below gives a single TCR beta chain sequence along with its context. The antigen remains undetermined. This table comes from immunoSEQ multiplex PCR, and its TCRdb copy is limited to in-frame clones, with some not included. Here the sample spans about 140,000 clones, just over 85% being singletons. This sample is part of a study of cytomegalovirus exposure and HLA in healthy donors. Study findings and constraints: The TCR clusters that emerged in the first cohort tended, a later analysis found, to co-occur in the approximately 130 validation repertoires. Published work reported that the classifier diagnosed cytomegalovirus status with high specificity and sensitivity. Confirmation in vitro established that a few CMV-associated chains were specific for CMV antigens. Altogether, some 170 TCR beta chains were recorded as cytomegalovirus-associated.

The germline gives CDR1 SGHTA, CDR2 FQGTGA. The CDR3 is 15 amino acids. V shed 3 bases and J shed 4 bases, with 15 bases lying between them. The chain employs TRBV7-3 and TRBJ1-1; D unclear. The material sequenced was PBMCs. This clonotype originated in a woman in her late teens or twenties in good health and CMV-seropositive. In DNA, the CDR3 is TGTGCCAGCAGCTTCTCTTCTCTGGAGGGCACTGAAGCTTTCTTT. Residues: CASSFSSLEGTEAFF.